The T cell receptor (beta chain) under discussion was sequenced for a study of T cells in Graves' hyperthyroidism and ophthalmopathy. Study-level information: Before any treatment, at initial diagnosis, peripheral blood was collected.

Researchers amplified the TCR beta CDR3 regions from RNA transcripts. An initial round of RT-PCR targeting the TCR CDR3 relied on the HTBI primer set. Each CDR3 protein gets one entry after TCRdb re-called the multiplex PCR reads with MiXCR. The data show 330,000 or so distinct CDR3 sequences, roughly 18% seen once. This clonotype came up many times. Its specificity is not known. Trimming took 9 bases from V and 5 from J, leaving 13 bases between them. Germline V gene sequence: CDR1 MNHEY, CDR2 SMNVEV (reference sequence). The CDR3 loop spans 12 amino acids. The study's findings and limits: Blood shared most expanded thyroid clonotypes above 0.001.

With duration under 3 months, ophthalmopathy was active: Clinical Activity Score at least 3, NOSPECS at least 4. Diagnoses were established using clinical symptoms, serum thyroxine and TRAb, thyroid ultrasound and orbital computed tomography. The chain combines TRBV27 with TRBJ2-5; tentative D call: TRBD1 (6 bases). This TCR came from a woman aged 40 to 50 with Graves' ophthalmopathy. The sample comprised blood. The DNA of the CDR3 is TGTGCCAGGCGACAGGAAGGGGAGACCCAGTACTTC. Translating gives CARRQEGETQYF.